The clone carrying this T cell receptor (beta chain) was recorded only once. V was pared by 4 bases and J by 4 bases, with 11 bases of the junction left unmatched. The CDR3 is 17 amino acids. CDR1 and CDR2 (germline): SGHRS, YFSETQ. Source study methods: Quantification of nucleated cells was approximated via reference gene primer amplification. TCRdb's table, derived via immunoSEQ multiplex PCR, lists solely in-frame clones and lacks some. V, J and clone size are those of that table, while D and trimming were read from the DNA. The profile shows about 150,000 clones, about 89% of them singletons. This sample is part of a study of blood T cell repertoires in COVID-19. Study summary: Specimens from acute and convalescent COVID-19 originated in the United States, Italy and Spain.

What was sequenced was peripheral blood. This clonotype was sampled from an older man with acute or convalescent COVID-19. This chain joins TRBV5-1 and TRBJ2-5, with TRBD2 identical over 12 bases. CDR3 sequence reads: CASSLPSSGGAGETQYF. The DNA for the CDR3 is TGCGCCAGCAGCCTACCCTCTAGCGGGGGGGCGGGAGAGACCCAGTACTTC. The full variable domain, with the rest looked up from reference TRBV5-1 and TRBJ2-5, is KAGVTQTPRYLIKTRGQQVTLSCSPISGHRSVSWYQQTPGQGLQFLFEYFSETQRNKGNFPGRFSGRQFSNSRSEMNVSTLELGDSALYLCASSLPSSGGAGETQYFGPGTRLLVL.